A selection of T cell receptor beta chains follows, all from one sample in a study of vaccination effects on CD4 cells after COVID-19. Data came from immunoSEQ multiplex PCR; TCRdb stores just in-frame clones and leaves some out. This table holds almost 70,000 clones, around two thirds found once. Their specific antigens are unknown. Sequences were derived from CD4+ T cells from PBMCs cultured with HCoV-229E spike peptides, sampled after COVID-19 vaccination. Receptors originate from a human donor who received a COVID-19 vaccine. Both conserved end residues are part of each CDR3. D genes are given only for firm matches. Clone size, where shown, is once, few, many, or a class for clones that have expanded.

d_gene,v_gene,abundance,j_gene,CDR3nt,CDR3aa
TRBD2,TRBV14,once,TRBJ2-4,TGTGCCAGCAGCCAGAGCCGAATCCAGGGACTACGGGCCAAAAACATTCAGTACTTC,CASSQSRIQGLRAKNIQYF
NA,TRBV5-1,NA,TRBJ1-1,TGCGCCAGCAGCTCGGACGGAATGAACACTGAAGCTTTCTTT,CASSSDGMNTEAFF
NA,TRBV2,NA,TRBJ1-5,TGTGCCAGCAATGGGGACTTCAATCAGCCCCAGCATTTT,CASNGDFNQPQHF
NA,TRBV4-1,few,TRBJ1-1,TGCGCCAGCAGCCGGACCCAGGTGACGAACACTGAAGCTTTCTTT,CASSRTQVTNTEAFF
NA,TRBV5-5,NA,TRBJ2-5,TGTGCCAGCAGCTTGGGGGGGAATAAGAAGACCCAGTACTTC,CASSLGGNKKTQYF
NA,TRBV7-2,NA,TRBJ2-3,TGTGCCAGCAGCTTTACGGGGACTTCCACAGATACGCAGTATTTT,CASSFTGTSTDTQYF
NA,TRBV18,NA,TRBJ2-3,TGTGCCAGCTCACCACTGGCAGGAGCCACAGATACGCAGTATTTT,CASSPLAGATDTQYF
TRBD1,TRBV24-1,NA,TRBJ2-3,TGTGCCACCAGTGACTCCCGGGACAGCGGTGCTCTTAGCACAGATACGCAGTATTTT,CATSDSRDSGALSTDTQYF
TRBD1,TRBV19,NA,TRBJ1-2,TGTGCCAGTAGTACCTCACACCTACAGGGGCGAGGCTACACCTTC,CASSTSHLQGRGYTF
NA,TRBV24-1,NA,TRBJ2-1,TGTGCCACCAGTGATGGGGTAGGTGGCGGGCGTGGGTTCTTC,CATSDGVGGGRGFF